Listed below are T cell receptor beta chains from one sample, sequenced in a study of T cell responses to AZD1222 COVID-19 vaccine. Assay used: immunoSEQ multiplex PCR; TCRdb lists only in-frame clones, some missing. The sample consists of roughly 200,000 clones, about 92% of them appearing once. Here the sequenced sample was peripheral blood, taken on day 0 of MenACWY control vaccination. The origin of the receptors is an adult in good health. Both conserved end residues are part of each CDR3. D genes are given only for firm matches. The size of a clone is reported for some rows only, either as once, few or many, or as a class for expanded clones.

D gene: NA
J gene: TRBJ1-1
CDR3 length: 11
clone size: NA
V gene: TRBV12-3/TRBV12-4
CDR3 DNA: TGTGCCAGCACCAAGATTACTGAAGCTTTCTTT
CDR3 protein: CASTKITEAFF

D gene: NA
J gene: TRBJ2-5
CDR3 length: 13
clone size: NA
V gene: TRBV5-1
CDR3 DNA: TGCGCCAGCTCTTCAATCGGTGTGGAGACCCAGTACTTC
CDR3 protein: CASSSIGVETQYF

D gene: NA
J gene: TRBJ1-1
CDR3 length: 16
clone size: NA
V gene: TRBV3-1/TRBV3-2
CDR3 DNA: TGTGCCAGCAGCCAAGTCCCCAACAGGTTGAACACTGAAGCTTTCTTT
CDR3 protein: CASSQVPNRLNTEAFF

D gene: NA
J gene: TRBJ1-1
CDR3 length: 13
clone size: NA
V gene: TRBV19
CDR3 DNA: TGTGCCAGAGTCGATCAGGGAGTTACTGAAGCTTTCTTT
CDR3 protein: CARVDQGVTEAFF

D gene: TRBD1
J gene: TRBJ1-2
CDR3 length: 16
clone size: NA
V gene: TRBV5-4
CDR3 DNA: TGTGCCAGCACCGCGCCAGCGGGACAGGAGAACTATGGCTACACCTTC
CDR3 protein: CASTAPAGQENYGYTF

D gene: TRBD1
J gene: TRBJ1-1
CDR3 length: 14
clone size: NA
V gene: TRBV11-3
CDR3 DNA: TGTGCCAGCAGCTCGGGGACAGGGTCTTTTGAAGCTTTCTTT
CDR3 protein: CASSSGTGSFEAFF

D gene: TRBD1
J gene: TRBJ1-1
CDR3 length: 17
clone size: NA
V gene: TRBV10-3
CDR3 DNA: TGTGCCATCAGTGAGTTCATGGGCAGGGGGTCCAACACTGAAGCTTTCTTT
CDR3 protein: CAISEFMGRGSNTEAFF

D gene: NA
J gene: TRBJ1-3
CDR3 length: 15
clone size: NA
V gene: TRBV30
CDR3 DNA: TGTGCCTGGAGTGGCCCGGGGAACTCTGGAAACACCATATATTTT
CDR3 protein: CAWSGPGNSGNTIYF

D gene: TRBD2
J gene: TRBJ2-3
CDR3 length: 16
clone size: once
V gene: TRBV5-4
CDR3 DNA: TGTGCCAGCAGCTTTAAACTAGCGGGGGTCACAGATACGCAGTATTTT
CDR3 protein: CASSFKLAGVTDTQYF

D gene: NA
J gene: TRBJ1-1
CDR3 length: 13
clone size: NA
V gene: TRBV6-5
CDR3 DNA: TGTGCCAGCAAACTCAGGGGAAGGACTGAAGCTTTCTTT
CDR3 protein: CASKLRGRTEAFF

D gene: TRBD2
J gene: TRBJ2-2
CDR3 length: 18
clone size: NA
V gene: TRBV9
CDR3 DNA: TGTGCCAGCAGCGTAGGGGCTAGCGGGGGGGCTGGCACCGGGGAGCTGTTTTTT
CDR3 protein: CASSVGASGGAGTGELFF

D gene: NA
J gene: TRBJ1-1
CDR3 length: 14
clone size: NA
V gene: TRBV29-1
CDR3 DNA: TGCAGCGTTTTACAGGGCATAAGGAACACTGAAGCTTTCTTT
CDR3 protein: CSVLQGIRNTEAFF

D gene: NA
J gene: TRBJ1-2
CDR3 length: 16
clone size: NA
V gene: TRBV3-1/TRBV3-2
CDR3 DNA: TGTGCCAGCAGCCAAGGATCGGTTAGCCCGACCCATGGCTACACCTTC
CDR3 protein: CASSQGSVSPTHGYTF

D gene: NA
J gene: TRBJ1-5
CDR3 length: 18
clone size: NA
V gene: TRBV7-9
CDR3 DNA: TGTGCCAGCAGCTTAGTGCCCCAGGGCGTAGGTAGCAATCAGCCCCAGCATTTT
CDR3 protein: CASSLVPQGVGSNQPQHF

D gene: NA
J gene: TRBJ2-3
CDR3 length: 13
clone size: NA
V gene: TRBV10-2
CDR3 DNA: TGCGCCAGCAGTGCACAGGGTGCAGATACGCAGTATTTT
CDR3 protein: CASSAQGADTQYF

D gene: NA
J gene: TRBJ1-1
CDR3 length: 13
clone size: NA
V gene: TRBV3-1/TRBV3-2
CDR3 DNA: TGTGCCAGCAGCCACACAGATTACACTGAAGCTTTCTTT
CDR3 protein: CASSHTDYTEAFF

D gene: TRBD1
J gene: TRBJ1-1
CDR3 length: 12
clone size: NA
V gene: TRBV6-1
CDR3 DNA: TGTGCCAGCAGTGACCAGACAGGGAAAGCTTTCTTT
CDR3 protein: CASSDQTGKAFF

D gene: NA
J gene: TRBJ2-4
CDR3 length: 13
clone size: NA
V gene: TRBV6-4
CDR3 DNA: TGTGCCAGCAGGCCGGCGGGCCAAAACATTCAGTACTTC
CDR3 protein: CASRPAGQNIQYF

D gene: NA
J gene: TRBJ1-3
CDR3 length: 13
clone size: NA
V gene: TRBV25-1
CDR3 DNA: TGTGCCAGCAGTCGGGGTTCTGGAAACACCATATATTTT
CDR3 protein: CASSRGSGNTIYF

D gene: NA
J gene: TRBJ1-2
CDR3 length: 12
clone size: NA
V gene: TRBV12-3/TRBV12-4
CDR3 DNA: TGTGCCAGCAGTTACGGGAGCTATGGCTACACCTTC
CDR3 protein: CASSYGSYGYTF

D gene: TRBD2
J gene: TRBJ2-1
CDR3 length: 15
clone size: once
V gene: TRBV3-1/TRBV3-2
CDR3 DNA: TGTGCCAGCAGCCAATATGGCGGGGGTAGTAATGAGCAGTTCTTC
CDR3 protein: CASSQYGGGSNEQFF

D gene: NA
J gene: TRBJ2-5
CDR3 length: 12
clone size: NA
V gene: TRBV18
CDR3 DNA: TGTGCCAGCTCAGCGTACCAAGAGACCCAGTACTTC
CDR3 protein: CASSAYQETQYF

D gene: NA
J gene: TRBJ1-5
CDR3 length: 15
clone size: NA
V gene: TRBV4-3
CDR3 DNA: TGCGCCAGCAGCCAAGTGTGGGGGGGCAATCAGCCCCAGCATTTT
CDR3 protein: CASSQVWGGNQPQHF

D gene: NA
J gene: TRBJ2-5
CDR3 length: 14
clone size: NA
V gene: TRBV29-1
CDR3 DNA: TGCAGCGTCGCTAGGGGAGGGGGACAAGAGACCCAGTACTTC
CDR3 protein: CSVARGGGQETQYF

D gene: TRBD1
J gene: TRBJ1-2
CDR3 length: 14
clone size: NA
V gene: TRBV7-2
CDR3 DNA: TGTGCCAGCAGCTACACCGGGACAGACTATGGCTACACCTTC
CDR3 protein: CASSYTGTDYGYTF

D gene: TRBD2
J gene: TRBJ2-3
CDR3 length: 18
clone size: NA
V gene: TRBV4-2
CDR3 DNA: TGTGCCAGCAGCCAAGATGGACCTCGGGGGGGCAGGACAGATACGCAGTATTTT
CDR3 protein: CASSQDGPRGGRTDTQYF

D gene: NA
J gene: TRBJ1-4
CDR3 length: 13
clone size: NA
V gene: TRBV7-3
CDR3 DNA: TGTGCCAGCAGCTTAACAACAGGTGAAAAACTGTTTTTT
CDR3 protein: CASSLTTGEKLFF

D gene: TRBD1
J gene: TRBJ1-2
CDR3 length: 15
clone size: NA
V gene: TRBV6-5
CDR3 DNA: TGTGCCAGCAGTTACTTGGACACAGGGGGGAGCGGCTACACCTTC
CDR3 protein: CASSYLDTGGSGYTF

D gene: NA
J gene: TRBJ2-2
CDR3 length: 13
clone size: NA
V gene: TRBV12-3/TRBV12-4
CDR3 DNA: TGTGCCAGCAGGCCCCGGGTCCCCGGGGAGCTGTTTTTT
CDR3 protein: CASRPRVPGELFF

D gene: NA
J gene: TRBJ1-2
CDR3 length: 15
clone size: NA
V gene: TRBV18
CDR3 DNA: TGTGCCAGCTCACCTACACCCGGACAGACCTATGGCTACACCTTC
CDR3 protein: CASSPTPGQTYGYTF

D gene: TRBD1
J gene: TRBJ1-1
CDR3 length: 15
clone size: once
V gene: TRBV6-5
CDR3 DNA: TGTGCCAGCAGTTACTTAGCAGGGGGCGGCACTGAAGCTTTCTTT
CDR3 protein: CASSYLAGGGTEAFF

D gene: NA
J gene: TRBJ2-1
CDR3 length: 17
clone size: NA
V gene: TRBV5-1
CDR3 DNA: TGCGCCAGCAGTCTAAGTCGAGGGGGAACCTCCTACAATGAGCAGTTCTTC
CDR3 protein: CASSLSRGGTSYNEQFF

D gene: NA
J gene: TRBJ1-3
CDR3 length: 15
clone size: NA
V gene: TRBV5-1
CDR3 DNA: TGCGCCAGCAGCTTGGAGGGGGGCTCTGGAAACACCATATATTTT
CDR3 protein: CASSLEGGSGNTIYF

D gene: TRBD2
J gene: TRBJ2-3
CDR3 length: 15
clone size: NA
V gene: TRBV7-2
CDR3 DNA: TGTGCCAGCAGCTTTGGCGGGGGGGCCACAGATACGCAGTATTTT
CDR3 protein: CASSFGGGATDTQYF

D gene: TRBD1
J gene: TRBJ1-1
CDR3 length: 18
clone size: few
V gene: TRBV6-6
CDR3 DNA: TGTGCCAGCAGTCCTTACCGGGACAGAGGGGCATCGAACACTGAAGCTTTCTTT
CDR3 protein: CASSPYRDRGASNTEAFF

D gene: NA
J gene: TRBJ1-1
CDR3 length: 13
clone size: NA
V gene: TRBV19
CDR3 DNA: TGTGCCAGTAGTATGGGCACGGTTCCCGAAGCTTTCTTT
CDR3 protein: CASSMGTVPEAFF

D gene: TRBD1
J gene: TRBJ2-1
CDR3 length: 13
clone size: NA
V gene: TRBV27
CDR3 DNA: TGTGCCAGCAGTTTATTCCGACAGGGGGAGCAGTTCTTC
CDR3 protein: CASSLFRQGEQFF

D gene: NA
J gene: TRBJ2-2
CDR3 length: 14
clone size: NA
V gene: TRBV5-5
CDR3 DNA: TGTGCCAGCAACGTGATATCGAACACCGGGGAGCTGTTTTTT
CDR3 protein: CASNVISNTGELFF

D gene: TRBD1
J gene: TRBJ1-6
CDR3 length: 14
clone size: once
V gene: TRBV6-5
CDR3 DNA: TGTGCCAGCAGTTACGGGGACAGGATTTCACCCCTCCACTTT
CDR3 protein: CASSYGDRISPLHF

D gene: NA
J gene: TRBJ2-5
CDR3 length: 14
clone size: NA
V gene: TRBV11-3
CDR3 DNA: TGTGCCAGCAGCCCGAACAGGGTCTCGGAGACCCAGTACTTC
CDR3 protein: CASSPNRVSETQYF

D gene: TRBD1
J gene: TRBJ1-1
CDR3 length: 14
clone size: NA
V gene: TRBV2
CDR3 DNA: TGTGCCAGCAGTCTGACAGGGGGTAGCACTGAAGCTTTCTTT
CDR3 protein: CASSLTGGSTEAFF

D gene: TRBD2
J gene: TRBJ2-3
CDR3 length: 15
clone size: NA
V gene: TRBV30
CDR3 DNA: TGTGCCTGGAAACCCGGGACTAGCGGGGGTCATACGCAGTATTTT
CDR3 protein: CAWKPGTSGGHTQYF